Listed below are T cell receptor beta chains from one sample, sequenced in a study of T cell responses to AZD1222 COVID-19 vaccine. Sequenced by immunoSEQ multiplex PCR; TCRdb stores in-frame clones only, minus some. The sample contains some 31,000 clones, 85% to 95% of which appear only once. The sequenced sample was peripheral blood, obtained on day 0 of AZD1222 vaccination. The receptor set was obtained from an adult in good health. The CDR3 runs from the conserved cysteine through the conserved F or W. D genes are given only for firm matches. Some rows mark clone size as missing; the rest say once, few, many or name a class of expanded clone.

V gene: TRBV30
clone size: -
J gene: TRBJ1-5
D gene: TRBD1
CDR3 protein: CAWSDPGTVNQPQHF
CDR3 DNA: TGTGCCTGGAGTGACCCTGGGACAGTTAATCAGCCCCAGCATTTT

V gene: TRBV18
clone size: -
J gene: TRBJ1-2
D gene: TRBD1
CDR3 protein: CASSPPRSGTGDNYGYTF
CDR3 DNA: TGTGCCAGCTCACCACCGAGGTCCGGGACAGGGGACAACTATGGCTACACCTTC

V gene: TRBV11-2
clone size: -
J gene: TRBJ1-2
D gene: TRBD1
CDR3 protein: CASSRGQGGRTNYGYTF
CDR3 DNA: TGTGCCAGCAGCCGCGGACAGGGGGGAAGAACTAACTATGGCTACACCTTC

V gene: TRBV6-1
clone size: -
J gene: TRBJ2-3
D gene: -
CDR3 protein: CASSEAGGIGTDTQYF
CDR3 DNA: TGTGCCAGCAGTGAAGCGGGCGGAATAGGCACAGATACGCAGTATTTT

V gene: TRBV2
clone size: once
J gene: TRBJ1-6
D gene: TRBD1
CDR3 protein: CASKSQGGDNSPLHF
CDR3 DNA: TGTGCCAGCAAGTCACAGGGGGGAGATAATTCACCCCTCCACTTT

V gene: TRBV10-2
clone size: -
J gene: TRBJ1-1
D gene: -
CDR3 protein: CASLRVMMNTEAFF
CDR3 DNA: TGCGCCAGCTTACGGGTAATGATGAACACTGAAGCTTTCTTT

V gene: TRBV5-4
clone size: few
J gene: TRBJ2-2
D gene: TRBD2
CDR3 protein: CASSLVLAGANTGELFF
CDR3 DNA: TGTGCCAGCAGCTTGGTACTAGCGGGGGCGAACACCGGGGAGCTGTTTTTT

V gene: TRBV20-1
clone size: -
J gene: TRBJ2-7
D gene: -
CDR3 protein: CSARDPDEQYF
CDR3 DNA: TGCAGTGCTAGGGACCCGGACGAGCAGTACTTC

V gene: TRBV23-1
clone size: -
J gene: TRBJ2-3
D gene: TRBD1
CDR3 protein: CASTLFPGQGATDTQYF
CDR3 DNA: TGCGCCAGCACCTTATTTCCGGGACAGGGGGCCACAGATACGCAGTATTTT

V gene: TRBV24-1
clone size: -
J gene: TRBJ2-5
D gene: TRBD2
CDR3 protein: CATSALLAGGGETQYF
CDR3 DNA: TGTGCCACCAGTGCCCTCCTAGCGGGGGGCGGAGAGACCCAGTACTTC

V gene: TRBV6-6
clone size: -
J gene: TRBJ1-1
D gene: -
CDR3 protein: CASSRATEAFF
CDR3 DNA: TGTGCCAGCAGCCGGGCCACTGAAGCTTTCTTT

V gene: TRBV6-6
clone size: -
J gene: TRBJ1-3
D gene: -
CDR3 protein: CASQDRTSGNTIYF
CDR3 DNA: TGTGCCAGCCAAGACAGGACCTCTGGAAACACCATATATTTT

V gene: TRBV7-9
clone size: -
J gene: TRBJ1-1
D gene: TRBD1
CDR3 protein: CASSSQGSTEAFF
CDR3 DNA: TGTGCCAGCAGCTCACAGGGGAGCACTGAAGCTTTCTTT

V gene: TRBV5-4
clone size: once
J gene: TRBJ2-7
D gene: -
CDR3 protein: CASSLDRAYEQYF
CDR3 DNA: TGTGCCAGCAGCTTGGACAGGGCATACGAGCAGTACTTC

V gene: TRBV7-2
clone size: -
J gene: TRBJ2-7
D gene: -
CDR3 protein: CASSLGRGFSYEQYF
CDR3 DNA: TGTGCCAGCAGCTTAGGTAGGGGGTTCTCCTACGAGCAGTACTTC

V gene: TRBV2
clone size: -
J gene: TRBJ1-2
D gene: TRBD1
CDR3 protein: CASRLGTGFGYTF
CDR3 DNA: TGTGCCAGCAGACTCGGGACAGGGTTTGGCTACACCTTC

V gene: TRBV29-1
clone size: -
J gene: TRBJ2-1
D gene: -
CDR3 protein: CSVEGQATYNEQFF
CDR3 DNA: TGCAGCGTTGAAGGTCAGGCGACGTACAATGAGCAGTTCTTC

V gene: TRBV7-8
clone size: -
J gene: TRBJ2-1
D gene: -
CDR3 protein: CASSLRETSYNEQFF
CDR3 DNA: TGTGCCAGCAGCTTACGGGAGACATCCTACAATGAGCAGTTCTTC

V gene: TRBV5-1
clone size: -
J gene: TRBJ1-4
D gene: -
CDR3 protein: CASSLRGDNEKLFF
CDR3 DNA: TGCGCCAGCAGCTTACGAGGGGACAATGAAAAACTGTTTTTT

V gene: TRBV6-5
clone size: -
J gene: TRBJ1-6
D gene: TRBD1
CDR3 protein: CASSYSRGTGSMPLHF
CDR3 DNA: TGTGCCAGCAGTTACTCGCGAGGGACAGGGAGTATGCCCCTCCACTTT

V gene: TRBV19
clone size: -
J gene: TRBJ1-5
D gene: -
CDR3 protein: CASRVDRYQPQHF
CDR3 DNA: TGTGCCAGTAGGGTAGACAGGTATCAGCCCCAGCATTTT

V gene: TRBV7-6
clone size: once
J gene: TRBJ2-1
D gene: TRBD2
CDR3 protein: CASSLEVRREGEQFF
CDR3 DNA: TGTGCCAGCAGCTTAGAGGTTCGGCGGGAGGGTGAGCAGTTCTTC

V gene: TRBV7-2
clone size: -
J gene: TRBJ2-3
D gene: TRBD1
CDR3 protein: CASSLGSRGQGSTDTQYF
CDR3 DNA: TGTGCCAGCAGCTTAGGGTCCAGGGGGCAGGGGAGCACAGATACGCAGTATTTT

V gene: TRBV9
clone size: -
J gene: TRBJ1-5
D gene: -
CDR3 protein: CASSVGIGNQPQHF
CDR3 DNA: TGTGCCAGCAGCGTAGGTATAGGCAATCAGCCCCAGCATTTT

V gene: TRBV6-1
clone size: -
J gene: TRBJ2-6
D gene: -
CDR3 protein: CASSWGGEANVLTF
CDR3 DNA: TGTGCCAGCAGTTGGGGGGGCGAGGCCAACGTCCTGACTTTC

V gene: TRBV11-3
clone size: -
J gene: TRBJ2-1
D gene: TRBD2
CDR3 protein: CASSLGQRELLSDEQFF
CDR3 DNA: TGTGCCAGCAGCTTAGGCCAGCGGGAGCTTCTCTCGGATGAGCAGTTCTTC

V gene: TRBV4-3
clone size: -
J gene: TRBJ1-2
D gene: TRBD1
CDR3 protein: CASSYDRVGYGYTF
CDR3 DNA: TGCGCCAGCAGCTACGACAGGGTCGGCTATGGCTACACCTTC

V gene: TRBV6-5
clone size: -
J gene: TRBJ1-2
D gene: -
CDR3 protein: CASRMLTRTGGYTF
CDR3 DNA: TGTGCCAGCAGAATGTTGACGCGAACGGGGGGCTACACCTTC

V gene: TRBV4-2
clone size: -
J gene: TRBJ1-1
D gene: -
CDR3 protein: CASSPRGADRLNTEAFF
CDR3 DNA: TGTGCCAGCAGCCCCAGAGGGGCGGACAGATTGAACACTGAAGCTTTCTTT

V gene: TRBV5-1
clone size: -
J gene: TRBJ1-1
D gene: -
CDR3 protein: CASSLGGVNTEAFF
CDR3 DNA: TGCGCCAGCAGCTTGGGTGGGGTTAACACTGAAGCTTTCTTT

V gene: TRBV30
clone size: -
J gene: TRBJ1-5
D gene: TRBD1
CDR3 protein: CAWSPLTGANQPQHF
CDR3 DNA: TGTGCCTGGAGCCCCTTGACAGGGGCTAATCAGCCCCAGCATTTT

V gene: TRBV5-6
clone size: -
J gene: TRBJ2-7
D gene: -
CDR3 protein: CASSLEAVEQYF
CDR3 DNA: TGTGCCAGCAGCTTGGAAGCGGTAGAGCAGTACTTC

V gene: TRBV5-4
clone size: -
J gene: TRBJ2-5
D gene: -
CDR3 protein: CASSLISEETQYF
CDR3 DNA: TGTGCCAGCAGCTTAATCAGCGAAGAGACCCAGTACTTC

V gene: TRBV20-1
clone size: -
J gene: TRBJ2-7
D gene: -
CDR3 protein: CSASTPEQYF
CDR3 DNA: TGCAGTGCTAGTACACCGGAGCAGTACTTC

V gene: TRBV29-1
clone size: -
J gene: TRBJ1-5
D gene: -
CDR3 protein: CSVAGGPGNQPQHF
CDR3 DNA: TGCAGCGTTGCAGGAGGGCCGGGCAATCAGCCCCAGCATTTT

V gene: TRBV3-1/TRBV3-2
clone size: -
J gene: TRBJ1-1
D gene: -
CDR3 protein: CASSRLQASTEAFF
CDR3 DNA: TGTGCCAGCAGCCGTTTACAGGCTTCCACTGAAGCTTTCTTT

V gene: TRBV6-2/TRBV6-3
clone size: -
J gene: TRBJ2-5
D gene: TRBD2
CDR3 protein: CASSYSMSGGGLELETQYF
CDR3 DNA: TGTGCCAGCAGTTACTCGATGAGCGGGGGGGGCCTCGAATTAGAGACCCAGTACTTC

V gene: TRBV6-5
clone size: -
J gene: TRBJ2-1
D gene: -
CDR3 protein: CASSYDFLSYNEQFF
CDR3 DNA: TGTGCCAGCAGTTACGACTTCCTCTCCTACAATGAGCAGTTCTTC

V gene: TRBV9
clone size: -
J gene: TRBJ1-6
D gene: -
CDR3 protein: CASSVATGTSSPLHF
CDR3 DNA: TGTGCCAGCAGCGTAGCTACAGGGACAAGTTCACCCCTCCACTTT

V gene: TRBV4-2
clone size: -
J gene: TRBJ2-7
D gene: TRBD2
CDR3 protein: CASSQGLAGAVPSYEQYF
CDR3 DNA: TGTGCCAGCAGCCAAGGCCTAGCGGGGGCTGTCCCCTCCTACGAGCAGTACTTC

V gene: TRBV5-4
clone size: -
J gene: TRBJ2-2
D gene: -
CDR3 protein: CASSSLDIYTGELFF
CDR3 DNA: TGTGCCAGCAGCTCACTGGACATATACACCGGGGAGCTGTTTTTT

V gene: TRBV15
clone size: once
J gene: TRBJ2-3
D gene: -
CDR3 protein: CATSRDRDPTDTQYF
CDR3 DNA: TGTGCCACCAGCAGAGACAGGGACCCCACAGATACGCAGTATTTT

V gene: TRBV7-9
clone size: once
J gene: TRBJ2-3
D gene: -
CDR3 protein: CASSFLALNTDTQYF
CDR3 DNA: TGTGCCAGCAGCTTCCTTGCCCTCAACACAGATACGCAGTATTTT

V gene: TRBV6-5
clone size: -
J gene: TRBJ1-5
D gene: -
CDR3 protein: CASREGYNQPQHF
CDR3 DNA: TGTGCCAGCAGGGAGGGGTACAATCAGCCCCAGCATTTT

V gene: TRBV5-4
clone size: -
J gene: TRBJ2-7
D gene: -
CDR3 protein: CASSLVPHEQYF
CDR3 DNA: TGTGCCAGCAGCTTGGTCCCCCACGAGCAGTACTTC

V gene: TRBV18
clone size: -
J gene: TRBJ1-6
D gene: -
CDR3 protein: CASSRGEDGSPLHF
CDR3 DNA: TGTGCCAGCTCCCGAGGGGAGGACGGATCACCCCTCCACTTT

V gene: TRBV7-2
clone size: few
J gene: TRBJ1-1
D gene: -
CDR3 protein: CASSTRRKAEAFF
CDR3 DNA: TGTGCCAGCAGCACCCGTAGGAAGGCTGAAGCTTTCTTT

V gene: TRBV7-9
clone size: -
J gene: TRBJ1-2
D gene: -
CDR3 protein: CASSLGPYGYTF
CDR3 DNA: TGTGCCAGCAGCTTAGGTCCCTATGGCTACACCTTC

V gene: TRBV29-1
clone size: -
J gene: TRBJ2-5
D gene: -
CDR3 protein: CSVWVAGAPETQYF
CDR3 DNA: TGCAGCGTCTGGGTGGCAGGGGCCCCAGAGACCCAGTACTTC

V gene: TRBV11-2
clone size: -
J gene: TRBJ2-3
D gene: -
CDR3 protein: CASSTGADTQYF
CDR3 DNA: TGTGCCAGCAGCACCGGGGCGGATACGCAGTATTTT

V gene: TRBV19
clone size: -
J gene: TRBJ1-1
D gene: -
CDR3 protein: CASSQRRPNTEAFF
CDR3 DNA: TGTGCCAGTAGTCAGCGACGCCCGAACACTGAAGCTTTCTTT

V gene: TRBV9
clone size: -
J gene: TRBJ1-2
D gene: -
CDR3 protein: CASSVARLGKGYGYTF
CDR3 DNA: TGTGCCAGCAGCGTAGCCAGACTGGGTAAGGGCTATGGCTACACCTTC

V gene: TRBV12-3/TRBV12-4
clone size: -
J gene: TRBJ2-2
D gene: -
CDR3 protein: CASSLRGPGELFF
CDR3 DNA: TGTGCCAGCAGTTTAAGGGGCCCCGGGGAGCTGTTTTTT

V gene: TRBV5-1
clone size: -
J gene: TRBJ1-5
D gene: -
CDR3 protein: CASSLAPGNQPQHF
CDR3 DNA: TGCGCCAGCAGCTTGGCGCCAGGGAATCAGCCCCAGCATTTT

V gene: TRBV28
clone size: -
J gene: TRBJ1-1
D gene: -
CDR3 protein: CASSLGGPNTEAFF
CDR3 DNA: TGTGCCAGCAGTTTAGGGGGTCCTAACACTGAAGCTTTCTTT